This TCR beta chain comes out of a study of glioma-infiltrating T cells after dendritic cell vaccination. Amplification used 60 V beta primers and 13 J beta primers. Generated by immunoSEQ multiplex PCR, the TCRdb table keeps only in-frame clones and is missing some. This table holds around 92,000 clones, roughly 80% found once. Study-wide results and caveats: TCR clonality showed no direct relationship with survival.

Time point indicated: after dendritic cell vaccination, including at tumor progression/relapse. A note on this clone: What it recognizes is unknown.

Germline CDR1 MNHEY, CDR2 SMNVEV (reference sequence). CDR3 length: 13 amino acids. V gave up 8 bases and J gave up 8 bases, with 16 bases separating them. Sequences were derived from blood, sampled after dendritic cell vaccination. This sequence was found in a human donor with glioblastoma. The V and J genes are TRBV27 and TRBJ1-5; tentative D call: TRBD1 (5 bases). The CDR3 DNA reads as TGTGCCAGCTCGCCCAGGGTTGGAGAGCCCCAGCATTTT. Amino acid sequence: CASSPRVGEPQHF.